The 15 T cell receptor beta chains reported below all come from one sample, sequenced in a study of T cell responses to AZD1222 COVID-19 vaccine. Sequencing used immunoSEQ multiplex PCR; TCRdb keeps in-frame clones, though not all of them. The data contain about 93,000 clones, 65% to 90% of them singletons. The source material was peripheral blood, sampled on day 0 of AZD1222 vaccination. Receptor source: an adult in good health.

The rearrangement joins TRBV11-3 to TRBJ1-1; no clear D gene. The CDR3 runs to 14 residues. Germline loops: CDR1 SGHNT, CDR2 YENEEA. The V and J ends lost 1 base and 0 bases respectively, with 6 bases between them. CDR3 sequence: CASSLVALNTEAFF. DNA for the CDR3: TGTGCCAGCAGCTTAGTGGCCCTGAACACTGAAGCTTTCTTT. Based on the CDR3 plus reference TRBV11-3 and TRBJ1-1, the full variable domain is EAGVVQSPRYKIIEKKQPVAFWCNPISGHNTLYWYLQNLGQGPELLIRYENEEAVDDSQLPKDRFSAERLKGVDSTLKIQPAELGDSAVYLCASSLVALNTEAFFGQGTRLTVV.

This clone was counted once. V usage is TRBV7-6 and J usage is TRBJ2-3; 11 bases are shared with TRBD2. Germline V gene data show CDR1 as SGHVS and CDR2 as FNYEAQ. V was pared by 5 bases and J by 2 bases, with 9 bases of the junction left unmatched. The CDR3 has 17 residues. The CDR3 region has the DNA TGTGCCAGCAGCGAAGGGGCGGGACTAGCGGACACAGATACGCAGTATTTT. It codes for CASSEGAGLADTDTQYF.

The V and J genes are TRBV7-9 and TRBJ2-7; maybe TRBD2 (6 bases). The CDR3 sequence is 15 residues long. Germline V gives CDR1 SEHNR, CDR2 FQNEAQ (reference sequence). The V and J ends lost 5 bases and 5 bases respectively, with 19 bases between them. CDR3 sequence (DNA): TGTGCCAGCAGCACTCCGGGGGTTTCGGGGGACGAGCAGTACTTC. Its translation: CASSTPGVSGDEQYF.

V and J are TRBV14 and TRBJ1-2, with TRBD1 identical over 8 bases. The CDR3 has 15 residues. Trimming cost V 1 base and J 2 bases; bases outside gene matches: 3. From germline, CDR1 is SGHDN and CDR2 FVKESK. The CDR3 nucleotides read TGTGCCAGCAGCCAAGCCGCAGGGGGCAACTATGGCTACACCTTC. It specifies CASSQAAGGNYGYTF.

The chain's CDR3 is CASRTSGGAIEQFF. The CDR3 DNA follows: TGTGCCAGCAGGACTAGCGGGGGGGCGATTGAGCAGTTCTTC. The chain joins TRBV19 to TRBJ2-1; 15 nucleotides line up with TRBD2. This CDR3 is built from 14 residues. Germline CDR1 is LNHDA and CDR2 is SQIVND (reference sequence). The J segment lost 9 bases and the V segment lost 9 bases, leaving 6 bases of the junction unmatched. The complete variable domain, with remaining parts taken from reference TRBV19 and TRBJ2-1, reads DGGITQSPKYLFRKEGQNVTLSCEQNLNHDAMYWYRQDPGQGLRLIYYSQIVNDFQKGDIAEGYSVSREKKESFPLTVTSAQKNPTAFYLCASRTSGGAIEQFFGPGTRLTVL.

The rearrangement links TRBV19 to TRBJ2-6, with TRBD1 matching 9 bases. With V trimmed by 4 bases and J by 1 base, 5 bases remained unmatched. CDR3 size: 17 residues. Germline CDR1 is LNHDA and CDR2 is SQIVND (reference sequence). As DNA, the CDR3 is TGTGCCAGTAGTACTCGGGACAGGGAGTCTGGGGCCAACGTCCTGACTTTC. It is translated as CASSTRDRESGANVLTF. Complete variable domain (other parts from reference TRBV19 and TRBJ2-6): DGGITQSPKYLFRKEGQNVTLSCEQNLNHDAMYWYRQDPGQGLRLIYYSQIVNDFQKGDIAEGYSVSREKKESFPLTVTSAQKNPTAFYLCASSTRDRESGANVLTFGAGSRLTVL.

This chain joins TRBV29-1 and TRBJ2-7, with 10 bases lining up with TRBD1. The CDR3 is made up of 13 amino acids. The V gene end was trimmed by 6 bases and the J gene end by 3 bases; junction bases not matched to a gene: 5. Per germline, CDR1 SQVTM and CDR2 ANQGSEA. The CDR3 loop is CSVDGTGDYEQYF. CDR3 sequence (DNA): TGCAGCGTGGATGGGACAGGGGACTACGAGCAGTACTTC.

V gene TRBV9 combines with J gene TRBJ2-1, with 14 bases matching TRBD2. Per the germline V gene, CDR1 is SGDLS and CDR2 is YYNGEE. This CDR3 region has 16 residues. V dropped 2 bases and J dropped 9; count of bases not matched to a gene: 7. The CDR3: CASSVGTSGGLGEQFF. In DNA form, the CDR3 reads TGTGCCAGCAGCGTGGGGACTAGCGGGGGACTGGGTGAGCAGTTCTTC.

The chain links TRBV5-4 to TRBJ1-1; no clear D. The CDR3 contains 13 residues. Germline assignment: CDR1 SGHNT and CDR2 YYREEE (reference sequence). The V gene lost 0 bases and the J gene lost 11 bases, with 14 bases spanning the gap. The CDR3 is CASSLGRDPQAFF. CDR3 nucleotides: TGTGCCAGCAGCTTGGGACGTGACCCGCAGGCTTTCTTT.

V gene TRBV5-6 combines with J gene TRBJ1-3, with a tentative D call TRBD1 (5 bases). This CDR3 region has 15 residues. Germline CDR1 SGHDT, CDR2 YYEEEE. Trimming removed 4 bases from V and 0 bases from J, with 11 bases in between. The CDR3 region is CASSPLGGSGNTIYF. DNA for the CDR3: TGTGCCAGCAGCCCCCTCGGGGGCTCTGGAAACACCATATATTTT.

The genes are TRBV11-2 and TRBJ2-7, with D possibly matching TRBD2 (5 bases). The CDR3 runs 12 residues. V lost 1 base and J 7 bases, leaving 8 bases between the germline ends. Looked up from germline, CDR1 is SGHAT and CDR2 is FQNNGV. CDR3 coding DNA: TGTGCCAGCAGCTTAGGTCCGGGAGAGCAGTACTTC. Amino acids: CASSLGPGEQYF. The full variable domain, in which reference TRBV11-2 and TRBJ2-7 provide the parts outside the CDR3, is EAGVAQSPRYKIIEKRQSVAFWCNPISGHATLYWYQQILGQGPKLLIQFQNNGVVDDSQLPKDRFSAERLKGVDSTLKIQPAKLEDSAVYLCASSLGPGEQYFGPGTRLTVT.

V is TRBV18 and J is TRBJ1-5; D is undetermined. This CDR3 comprises 15 residues. Germline V gene lookup returns CDR1 KGHSH and CDR2 LQKENI. Trimming took off 2 bases at V and 0 bases at J, with 8 bases between the two ends. This chain's CDR3 is CASSPTRNSNQPQHF. The CDR3 DNA reads TGTGCCAGCTCACCAACGAGGAATAGCAATCAGCCCCAGCATTTT.

The genes are TRBV7-3 and TRBJ2-1; 7 bases map to TRBD2. The CDR3 covers 13 residues. Looked up from germline, CDR1 is SGHTA and CDR2 is FQGTGA. J was trimmed by 6 bases and V by 7 bases; bases with no gene match: 6. CDR3 sequence (DNA): TGTGCCAGCATGGCTAGCGGCGGCAATGAGCAGTTCTTC. Protein sequence: CASMASGGNEQFF.

The J gene is TRBJ1-5, the V gene TRBV19, with D maybe TRBD1 (6 bases). Germline values: CDR1 LNHDA, CDR2 SQIVND (reference sequence). The CDR3 is made up of 13 amino acids. V shed 2 bases and J shed 9 bases, with 11 bases lying between them. The chain's CDR3 is CASSIIAQGPQHF. The CDR3 DNA is TGTGCCAGTAGTATAATCGCACAGGGGCCCCAGCATTTT.

This clone was counted a single time. The rearrangement links TRBV29-1 to TRBJ1-2; 7 bases line up with TRBD1. Losses at the gene ends were 6 bases for V and 5 bases for J; bases not matched to a gene: 9. The CDR3 contains 13 residues. CDR1 and CDR2 (germline): SQVTM, ANQGSEA. CDR3 sequence (DNA): TGCAGCGTGGGACAGTTGGAGGGGTATGGCTACACCTTC. Its translation is CSVGQLEGYGYTF.